Listed here are 12 T cell receptor beta chains from one sample, sequenced in a study of blood T cells in healthy people across ages. It was with a sample-barcoded 5' primer and a J-beta primer mix that a second PCR of roughly 6 to 11 cycles was run. MiXCR was run by TCRdb on the 5' RACE reads, yielding one entry per CDR3 protein. The sample lists some 800,000 distinct CDR3 sequences, approximately 44% occurring once. Source material: blood. The receptors were sampled from a man aged 60 to 75 in good health.

This clonotype has ten or more counts. The V call is TRBV18, the J call TRBJ2-1, with unresolved D. V lost 3 bases and J 5 bases, leaving 8 bases between the germline ends. In germline, CDR1 is KGHSH, CDR2 LQKENI. The CDR3 has 13 amino acids. CDR3 sequence: CASSPTSNNEQFF. DNA for the CDR3: TGTGCCAGCTCACCGACGAGTAACAATGAGCAGTTCTTC.

A few counts support this clonotype. This chain joins TRBV7-2 and TRBJ2-7; perhaps D is TRBD1 or TRBD2 (5 bases each). CDR1 SGHTA and CDR2 FQGNSA come from the germline V gene. V was cut by 2 bases and J by 3 bases, with 14 bases left in between. The length of the CDR3 is 15 residues. The CDR3 region is CASSLFGTNDYEQYF. The CDR3 nucleotides read TGTGCCAGCAGCTTATTTGGGACCAATGACTACGAGCAGTACTTC.

This chain joins TRBV7-9 and TRBJ2-7; unclear D gene. V was trimmed by 5 bases and J by 2 bases, leaving 10 bases between them. Germline V CDR1 and CDR2: SEHNR, FQNEAQ (reference sequence). The CDR3 totals 13 residues. The CDR3 sequence: CASSPQLTYEQYF. As DNA, the CDR3 is TGTGCCAGCAGCCCACAGCTTACCTACGAGCAGTACTTC.

This chain joins TRBV7-9 and TRBJ2-3; 15 bases line up with TRBD2. This CDR3 region has 17 residues. V lost 2 bases to trimming and J lost 9 bases; unmatched junction nucleotides: 9. CDR1 is SEHNR and CDR2 is FQNEAQ in the germline V gene (reference sequence). This CDR3 reads CASSLNGLAGGSDTQYF. CDR3 coding DNA: TGTGCCAGCAGCTTAAACGGACTAGCGGGAGGGTCGGACACGCAGTATTTT.

J is TRBJ2-7 and V is TRBV20-1, with TRBD1 matching 9 bases. V shed 6 bases and J 2 bases; nucleotides not matched to a gene: 11. The CDR3 loop spans 15 amino acids. Germline values: CDR1 DFQATT, CDR2 SNEGSKA (reference sequence). CDR3 DNA: TGCAGTGCCCCCCTGGACAGGGGCCTAACCTACGAGCAGTACTTC. It is translated as CSAPLDRGLTYEQYF.

This clonotype was found a few times. V and J are TRBV12-3 or TRBV12-4 and TRBJ2-5; 8 bases align to TRBD2. The closer fit of TRBJ2-7 to the DNA end suggests the J call may be wrong. This CDR3 is built from 15 residues. The CDR3, as DNA: TGTGCCAGCAGGTCCCGGGGGGGGTCTTGGAACGAGCAGTACTTC. It specifies CASRSRGGSWNEQYF.

The sample holds a few counts of this clonotype. V usage is TRBV7-2 and J usage is TRBJ2-1; D perhaps matches TRBD2 (5 bases). From germline, CDR1 is SGHTA and CDR2 FQGNSA. Trimming removed 1 base from V and 2 bases from J, with 12 bases in between. The CDR3 contains 16 residues. This CDR3 is CASSLGGSRPYNEQFF. CDR3 DNA: TGTGCCAGCAGCTTAGGTGGGAGCAGGCCCTACAATGAGCAGTTCTTC.

This clonotype was seen more than once but under ten times. The rearrangement joins TRBV7-9 to TRBJ2-3; 11 nucleotides align to TRBD2. Trimming removed 10 bases from V and 3 bases from J; junction bases left unmatched: 6. This CDR3 comprises 14 residues. Looked up from germline, CDR1 is SEHNR and CDR2 is FQNEAQ (reference sequence). The CDR3 loop reads CANQLAGVTDTQYF. CDR3 nucleotide sequence: TGTGCCAACCAACTAGCGGGGGTTACAGATACGCAGTATTTT.

Note on this clonotype: Just one base apart from a much larger clone, this may be a read error. Written as DNA, the CDR3 is TGCAGCGTCGACCGACAGGGTGAATCGAGCAAGCAGTACTTC. Protein: CSVDRQGESSKQYF. This chain connects TRBV29-1 to TRBJ2-4; the match to TRBD1 covers 7 bases. V gave up 6 bases and J gave up 13 bases; unmatched junction bases: 18. The CDR3 loop spans 14 amino acids. Germline CDR1 reads SQVTM; CDR2 reads ANQGSEA.

V gene TRBV10-3 combines with J gene TRBJ2-1; TRBD1 might be the D (6 bases). The germline V and J ends were trimmed by 5 bases and 6 bases, with 17 bases remaining between them. This CDR3 is 15 amino acids long. Germline V CDR1 and CDR2: ENHRY, SYGVKD. In nucleotides, the CDR3 is TGTGCCATCAGTACAGGGTTGGTTTGGCGCAATGAGCAGTTCTTC. This codes for CAISTGLVWRNEQFF.

This clonotype was counted only a few times. This chain joins TRBV9 and TRBJ2-4; TRBD2 is a possible D gene (5 bases). The end of the DNA aligns better with TRBJ2-7, so the J call may be wrong. This CDR3 region has 13 residues. CDR1 SGDLS and CDR2 YYNGEE come from the germline V gene. CDR3 in amino acids: CASSGGSGYEQYF. CDR3 in DNA: TGTGCCAGCAGCGGAGGCAGCGGCTACGAGCAGTACTTC.

The V gene is TRBV5-1, the J gene TRBJ1-3; TRBD1 is a possible D gene (6 bases). Germline CDR1 reads SGHRS; CDR2 reads YFSETQ. The CDR3 extends over 15 amino acids. Trimming shortened V by 4 bases and J by 2 bases, and 13 bases separated the two germline ends. This CDR3 is CASSPQGNPGNTIYF. In DNA form, the CDR3 reads TGCGCCAGCAGCCCCCAGGGGAATCCTGGAAACACCATATATTTT.